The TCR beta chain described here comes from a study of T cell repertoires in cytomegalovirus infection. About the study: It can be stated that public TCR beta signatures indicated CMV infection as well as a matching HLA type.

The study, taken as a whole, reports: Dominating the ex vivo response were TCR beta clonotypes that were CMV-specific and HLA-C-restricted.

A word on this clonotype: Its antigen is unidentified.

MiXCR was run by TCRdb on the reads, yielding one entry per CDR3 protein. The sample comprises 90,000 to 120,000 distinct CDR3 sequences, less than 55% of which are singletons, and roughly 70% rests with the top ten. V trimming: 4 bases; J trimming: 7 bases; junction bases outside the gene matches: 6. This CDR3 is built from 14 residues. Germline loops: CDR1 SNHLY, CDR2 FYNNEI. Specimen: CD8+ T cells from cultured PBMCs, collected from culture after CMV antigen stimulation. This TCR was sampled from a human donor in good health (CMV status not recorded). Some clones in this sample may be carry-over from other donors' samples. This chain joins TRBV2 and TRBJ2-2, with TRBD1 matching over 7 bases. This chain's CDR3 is CASSGRGPVGELFF. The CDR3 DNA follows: TGTGCCAGCAGTGGTAGGGGGCCAGTCGGGGAGCTGTTTTTT.